The 14 T cell receptor beta chains presented below share a single source sample, sequenced in a study of T cells after yellow fever vaccination. TCRdb processed the 5' RACE reads anew with MiXCR; each CDR3 protein has one entry. The sample holds about 150,000 distinct CDR3 sequences, 5.5% to 7.5% seen once. The sample was CD4+ T cells sorted from PBMCs, taken on the day of the first yellow fever vaccination. The receptor set was obtained from a man younger than 35 who received the YFV17D yellow fever vaccine.

This clonotype was counted at least ten times. The chain links TRBV7-2 to TRBJ2-3; D is possibly TRBD1 or TRBD2 (5 bases each). Germline lookup yields CDR1 SGHTA and CDR2 FQGNSA. Trimming cost V 6 bases and J 2 bases, with 9 bases left between them. CDR3 length: 13 amino acids. The CDR3 region has the DNA TGTGCCAGCAGTCGGGACCTCACAGATACGCAGTATTTT. This translates into CASSRDLTDTQYF.

This clonotype showed up many times. The rearrangement links TRBV6-4 to TRBJ2-2; D is unclear. Per the germline V gene, CDR1 is MRHNA and CDR2 is SNTAGT. The CDR3 is 14 amino acids. Trimming stripped 0 bases from V and 6 bases from J, with 8 bases between. CDR3 bases: TGTGCCAGCAGTGACTCTGCACGCGCCGGGGAGCTGTTTTTT. Protein: CASSDSARAGELFF.

This chain joins TRBV27 and TRBJ1-2; D not resolved. There are 14 residues in the CDR3. The germline V gene has CDR1 MNHEY and CDR2 SMNVEV (reference sequence). The V end was cut by 5 bases, the J end by 8 bases, with 18 bases between. This CDR3 reads CASSPSRESAGYTF. CDR3 DNA: TGTGCCAGCAGTCCAAGCCGGGAAAGCGCCGGCTACACCTTC.

This clonotype was seen more than once but under ten times. The rearrangement uses TRBV27 and TRBJ2-3; D remains ambiguous. The CDR3 contains 15 residues. V lost 4 bases and J 2 bases, leaving 13 bases between the germline ends. Germline CDR1 is MNHEY and CDR2 is SMNVEV (reference sequence). The CDR3 DNA sequence: TGTGCCAGCAGTTCCCCCAGGTCTGCCACAGATACGCAGTATTTT. Its protein product is CASSSPRSATDTQYF.

There are many counts of this clonotype. V usage is TRBV28 and J usage is TRBJ2-1; no reliable D call. The CDR3 has 12 amino acids. Germline CDR1 MDHEN, CDR2 SYDVKM. Between the trimmed V and J ends, which lost 8 bases and 4 bases, there was a span of 9 bases. The CDR3 DNA sequence: TGTGCCAGCTCGGGCGGTTACAATGAGCAGTTCTTC. It translates to CASSGGYNEQFF. The variable domain in full, with the rest retrieved from reference TRBV28 and TRBJ2-1, is DVKVTQSSRYLVKRTGEKVFLECVQDMDHENMFWYRQDPGLGLRLIYFSYDVKMKEKGDIPEGYSVSREKKERFSLILESASTNQTSMYLCASSGGYNEQFFGPGTRLTVL.

This clonotype was seen ten or more times. This chain joins TRBV5-4 and TRBJ2-2, with a weak D call TRBD2 (6 bases). Germline V gives CDR1 SGHNT, CDR2 YYREEE (reference sequence). The CDR3 is 15 amino acids. Trimming pared 5 bases from V and 4 bases from J, leaving 15 bases between. CDR3 in amino acids: CASRHASEGTGELFF. For the CDR3, the DNA is TGTGCCAGCAGGCACGCTAGCGAAGGCACCGGGGAGCTGTTTTTT.

This clonotype was seen at least ten times. The V call is TRBV11-1, the J call TRBJ1-1, with D maybe TRBD1 (5 bases). CDR1 and CDR2 from the germline V gene are SGHAT and FQDESV (reference sequence). V was clipped by 5 bases and J by 7 bases, with 17 bases between them. The CDR3 covers 14 residues. The CDR3 sequence: CASSTRQTNGEAFF. The CDR3 region has the DNA TGTGCCAGCAGCACCAGACAGACGAACGGTGAAGCTTTCTTT.

This clonotype was recorded many times. The chain recombines TRBV4-1 with TRBJ2-2, with D unclear. The V end lost 1 base, the J end lost 4 bases, and 13 bases lay between the germline ends. The germline V gene has CDR1 MGHRA and CDR2 YSYEKL. This CDR3 has 16 residues. CDR3 sequence: CASSQVDMGFTGELFF. The CDR3 DNA reads TGCGCCAGCAGCCAAGTAGATATGGGTTTCACCGGGGAGCTGTTTTTT.

The chain uses TRBV7-9 and TRBJ1-1; maybe TRBD1 (6 bases). This CDR3 region has 14 residues. Trimming removed 2 bases at V and 4 bases at J, with 11 bases between. Germline V gives CDR1 SEHNR, CDR2 FQNEAQ (reference sequence). The CDR3 sequence: CASSLNSGATEAFF. The CDR3 DNA is TGTGCCAGCAGCTTAAATTCAGGGGCCACTGAAGCTTTCTTT.

J is TRBJ2-3 and V is TRBV23-1; 9 bases line up with TRBD1. TRBV23-1 is an ORF, with its function uncertain. The CDR3 runs to 16 residues. The V and J ends lost 10 bases and 3 bases, in that order; junction bases with no gene match: 14. The CDR3 DNA is TGCGCCACCGCACCGCCACAGGGGGCGGGTACAGATACGCAGTATTTT. Translation: CATAPPQGAGTDTQYF.

The chain has TRBV3-1 and TRBJ2-2; D is uncertain. CDR1 is LGHDT, CDR2 YNNKEL, per germline (reference sequence). V lost 1 base, J lost 2 bases, and 8 bases lay in between. The CDR3 covers 15 residues. CDR3 sequence reads: CASSQAPSNTGELFF. Here the CDR3 DNA reads TGTGCCAGCAGCCAAGCTCCCAGTAACACCGGGGAGCTGTTTTTT.

This clonotype was detected ten times or more. The chain recombines TRBV20-1 with TRBJ2-7, with 10 bases fitting TRBD1. Per germline, CDR1 DFQATT and CDR2 SNEGSKA (reference sequence). Unmatched junction bases numbered 7, after V lost 6 bases and J lost 5 bases. This CDR3 contains 13 residues. The CDR3 DNA is TGCAGTGCCCCAGGAGGGACAGGGGACGAGCAGTACTTC. Amino acids: CSAPGGTGDEQYF.

This chain links TRBV3-1 with TRBJ1-1; 7 bases are a match to TRBD1. The CDR3 length is 13 residues. Trimming removed 8 bases from V and 4 bases from J; junction bases left unmatched: 7. The germline gives CDR1 LGHDT, CDR2 YNNKEL (reference sequence). The CDR3 DNA reads as TGTGCCAGCGCTAGACAGGGTACCACTGAAGCTTTCTTT. It codes for CASARQGTTEAFF.

This chain joins TRBV18 and TRBJ2-7, with 7 bases identical to TRBD1. Germline CDR1 reads KGHSH; CDR2 reads LQKENI. J was trimmed by 2 bases and V by 3 bases; bases with no gene match: 4. The CDR3 runs to 14 residues. CDR3 in amino acids: CASSPGTEAYEQYF. The DNA for the CDR3 is TGTGCCAGCTCACCTGGGACAGAAGCCTACGAGCAGTACTTC.